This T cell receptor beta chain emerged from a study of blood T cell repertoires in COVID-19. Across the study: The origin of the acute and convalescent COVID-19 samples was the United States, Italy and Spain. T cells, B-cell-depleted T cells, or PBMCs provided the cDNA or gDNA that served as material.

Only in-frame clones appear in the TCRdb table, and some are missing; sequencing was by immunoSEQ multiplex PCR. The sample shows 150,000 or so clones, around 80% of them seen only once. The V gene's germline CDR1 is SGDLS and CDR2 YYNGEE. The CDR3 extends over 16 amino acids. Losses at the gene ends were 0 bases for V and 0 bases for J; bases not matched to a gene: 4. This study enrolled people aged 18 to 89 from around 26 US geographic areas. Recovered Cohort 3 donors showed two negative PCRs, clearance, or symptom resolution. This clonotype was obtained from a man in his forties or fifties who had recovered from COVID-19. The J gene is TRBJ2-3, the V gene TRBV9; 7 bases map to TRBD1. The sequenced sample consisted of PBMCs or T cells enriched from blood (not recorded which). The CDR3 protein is CASSVDRGRSTDTQYF. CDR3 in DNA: TGTGCCAGCAGCGTAGATAGGGGGCGAAGCACAGATACGCAGTATTTT.